This TCR beta chain was found in a study of neoadjuvant anti-PD-1 for oral cavity cancer. Looked up from germline, CDR1 is SGHDT and CDR2 is YYEEEE. The CDR3 is 13 residues long. The ends were cut back, 1 base at V and 6 bases at J, with 5 bases in the middle. Generated by immunoSEQ multiplex PCR, the TCRdb table keeps only in-frame clones and is missing some. The sample yields about 62,000 clones, under 85% seen once. The sample was PBMCs, taken before nivolumab (anti-PD-1) treatment. The clonotype was recovered from a person aged 35-79 years with oral cavity squamous cell carcinoma. The rearrangement uses TRBV5-6 and TRBJ1-6; D gene unclear. The CDR3 DNA reads as TGTGCCAGCAGCTTGTACGGTAATTCACCCCTCCACTTT. It is translated as CASSLYGNSPLHF.